This TCR beta chain emerged from a study of lymphopenia after photon versus proton radiotherapy (dated by TCRdb to about 2019). A note on the overall study: The immunological effects of photon versus proton radiation therapy were compared in patients with gastrointestinal tumors who developed high-grade lymphopenia. The goal of the study was to characterize the differences between the two radiation modalities in how they affect the immune system. The approximately 20 patients in the cohort had gastrointestinal tumors, were treated with either photon or proton therapy, and subsequently developed lymphopenia.

This clone has only a few counts. Its antigen is not yet known. No quality values exist for individual bases; no much larger clone is one base distant. Here is what the overall study found, with its caveats: The authors looked at the survival association only in patients who died, and they framed better survival with proton therapy as a possibility rather than a demonstrated result. During treatment, patients who received proton therapy stayed relatively stable, whereas patients who received photon therapy lost naive T cells and TCR diversity and gained effector/memory populations. Across the cohort, a larger post-nadir drop in TCR diversity was inversely correlated with overall survival time among patients who died. After the lymphocyte count nadir, repertoires from photon-treated patients showed oligoclonal expansion, particularly of CD8+ Temra cells, and this expansion drove the decline in diversity.

Trimming at the junction amounts to 1 base on V and 7 bases on J, and the germline ends lie 11 bases apart. The germline V gene specifies LGHNA as CDR1 and YNFKEQ as CDR2. Its CDR3 holds 14 amino acids, cysteine through phenylalanine. Just CDR3 DNA is preserved here, 42 bases in frame from base 1. Library construction relied on the immunoSEQ multiplex PCR assay. Deep sequencing of rearranged TCR beta loci, alongside multiparametric flow cytometry, was used to profile T cell repertoires. TCRdb carries this immuneACCESS record with in-frame sequences only. Its versions omit some clonotypes, under half of them owing to an unresolved V gene in the studies checked, with the rest unexplained. Recorded for this sample are tens of thousands of clones; just under 90% of them occurred a single time. The leading ten clones occupy roughly 48% of the sample.

This chain joins TRBV4-2 to TRBJ2-1; matching of 5 bases hints at TRBD2 as the D gene. The source material was peripheral blood, sampled from a patient treated with proton-based radiotherapy. The receptor was isolated from a woman aged 55 to 70 with cholangiocarcinoma. Some clones in this sample may be carry-over from other donors' samples. CDR3 region: CASSQASSWNEQFF. The DNA sequence is as follows: TGTGCCAGCAGCCAAGCTAGCTCGTGGAATGAGCAGTTCTTC.